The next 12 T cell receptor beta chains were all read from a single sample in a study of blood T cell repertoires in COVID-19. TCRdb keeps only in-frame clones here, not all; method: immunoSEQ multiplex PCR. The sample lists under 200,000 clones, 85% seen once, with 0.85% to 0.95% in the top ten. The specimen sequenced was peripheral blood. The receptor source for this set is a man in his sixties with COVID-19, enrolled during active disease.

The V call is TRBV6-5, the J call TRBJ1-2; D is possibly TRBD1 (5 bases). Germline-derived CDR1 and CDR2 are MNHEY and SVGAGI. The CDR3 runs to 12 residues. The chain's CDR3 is CSVGAPNYGYTF. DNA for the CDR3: TGTAGTGTAGGGGCGCCTAACTATGGCTACACCTTC.

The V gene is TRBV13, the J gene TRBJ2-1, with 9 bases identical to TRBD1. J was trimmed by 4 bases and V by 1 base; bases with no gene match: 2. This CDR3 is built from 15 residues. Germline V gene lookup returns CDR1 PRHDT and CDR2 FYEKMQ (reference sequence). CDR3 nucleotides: TGTGCCAGCAGCTTAGTAGGACAGGGGTACAATGAGCAGTTCTTC. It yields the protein CASSLVGQGYNEQFF. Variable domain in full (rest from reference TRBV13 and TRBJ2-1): AAGVIQSPRHLIKEKRETATLKCYPIPRHDTVYWYQQGPGQDPQFLISFYEKMQSDKGSIPDRFSAQQFSDYHSELNMSSLELGDSALYFCASSLVGQGYNEQFFGPGTRLTVL.

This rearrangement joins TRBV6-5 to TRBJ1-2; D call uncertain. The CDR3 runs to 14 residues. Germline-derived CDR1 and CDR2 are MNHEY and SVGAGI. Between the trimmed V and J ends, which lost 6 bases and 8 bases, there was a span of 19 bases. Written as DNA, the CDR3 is TGTGCCAGCAGAGTTAGTGGAGGGAATGGCGGCTACACCTTC. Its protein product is CASRVSGGNGGYTF.

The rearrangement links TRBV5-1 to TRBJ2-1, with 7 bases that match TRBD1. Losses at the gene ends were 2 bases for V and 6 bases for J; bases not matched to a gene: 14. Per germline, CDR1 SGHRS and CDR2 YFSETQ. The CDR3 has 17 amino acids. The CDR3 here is CASSFDRASPAINEQFF. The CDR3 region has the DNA TGCGCCAGCAGCTTCGACAGGGCCTCCCCAGCAATCAATGAGCAGTTCTTC.

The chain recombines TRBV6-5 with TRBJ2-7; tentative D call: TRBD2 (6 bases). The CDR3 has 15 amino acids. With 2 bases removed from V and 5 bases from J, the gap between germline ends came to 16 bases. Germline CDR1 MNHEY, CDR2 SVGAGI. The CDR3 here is CASSYSGGTADEQYF. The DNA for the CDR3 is TGTGCCAGCAGTTACAGCGGCGGGACGGCGGACGAGCAGTACTTC.

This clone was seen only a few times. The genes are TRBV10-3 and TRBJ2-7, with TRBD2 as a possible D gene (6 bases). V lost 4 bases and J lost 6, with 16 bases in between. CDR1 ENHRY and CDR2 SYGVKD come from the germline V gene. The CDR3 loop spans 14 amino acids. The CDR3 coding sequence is TGTGCCATCAGTGGGGCTAGCGTGAGAGGCGAGCAGTACTTC. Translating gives CAISGASVRGEQYF.

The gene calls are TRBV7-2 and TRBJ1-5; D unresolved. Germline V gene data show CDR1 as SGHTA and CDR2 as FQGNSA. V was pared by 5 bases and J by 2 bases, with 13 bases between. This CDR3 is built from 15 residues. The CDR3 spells CASSPSRVGNQPQHF. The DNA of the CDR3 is TGTGCCAGCAGCCCTAGCCGGGTTGGCAATCAGCCCCAGCATTTT.

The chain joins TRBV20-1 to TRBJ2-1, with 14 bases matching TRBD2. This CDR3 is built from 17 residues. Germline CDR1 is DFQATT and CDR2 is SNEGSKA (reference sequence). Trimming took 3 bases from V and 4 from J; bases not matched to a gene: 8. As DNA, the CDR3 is TGCAGTGCTAGTCCCGGGACTAGCGGGAGATTATACAATGAGCAGTTCTTC. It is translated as CSASPGTSGRLYNEQFF.

CDR3 amino acids: CASSQDRGPNSPLHF. The CDR3 DNA sequence: TGTGCCAGCAGCCAAGACAGGGGGCCGAATTCACCCCTCCACTTT. The gene calls are TRBV4-2 and TRBJ1-6; 8 bases fit TRBD1. With 0 bases clipped from V and 7 bases from J, the junction kept 2 bases outside the gene matches. CDR1 and CDR2 (germline): LGHNA, YNFKEQ. This CDR3 is 15 amino acids long.

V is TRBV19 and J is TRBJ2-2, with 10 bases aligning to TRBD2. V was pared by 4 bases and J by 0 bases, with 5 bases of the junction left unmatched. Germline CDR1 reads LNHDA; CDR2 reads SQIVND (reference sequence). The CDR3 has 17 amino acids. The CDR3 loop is CASSRTSGKSNTGELFF. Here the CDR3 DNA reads TGTGCCAGTAGTAGAACTAGCGGGAAATCGAACACCGGGGAGCTGTTTTTT. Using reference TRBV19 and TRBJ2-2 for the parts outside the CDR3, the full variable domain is DGGITQSPKYLFRKEGQNVTLSCEQNLNHDAMYWYRQDPGQGLRLIYYSQIVNDFQKGDIAEGYSVSREKKESFPLTVTSAQKNPTAFYLCASSRTSGKSNTGELFFGEGSRLTVL.

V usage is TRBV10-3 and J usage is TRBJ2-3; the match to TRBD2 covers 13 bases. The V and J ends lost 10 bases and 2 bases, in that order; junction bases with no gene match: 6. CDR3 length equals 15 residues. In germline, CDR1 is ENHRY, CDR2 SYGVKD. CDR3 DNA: TGTGCCACGACTAGCGGGAGGAAATACACAGATACGCAGTATTTT. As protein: CATTSGRKYTDTQYF.

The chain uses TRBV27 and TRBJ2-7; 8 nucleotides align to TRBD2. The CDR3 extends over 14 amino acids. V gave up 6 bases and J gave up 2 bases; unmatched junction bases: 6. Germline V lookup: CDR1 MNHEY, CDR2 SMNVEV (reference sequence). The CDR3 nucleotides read TGTGCCAGCAGGCGGGGGGCAGTACCCTACGAGCAGTACTTC. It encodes CASRRGAVPYEQYF.